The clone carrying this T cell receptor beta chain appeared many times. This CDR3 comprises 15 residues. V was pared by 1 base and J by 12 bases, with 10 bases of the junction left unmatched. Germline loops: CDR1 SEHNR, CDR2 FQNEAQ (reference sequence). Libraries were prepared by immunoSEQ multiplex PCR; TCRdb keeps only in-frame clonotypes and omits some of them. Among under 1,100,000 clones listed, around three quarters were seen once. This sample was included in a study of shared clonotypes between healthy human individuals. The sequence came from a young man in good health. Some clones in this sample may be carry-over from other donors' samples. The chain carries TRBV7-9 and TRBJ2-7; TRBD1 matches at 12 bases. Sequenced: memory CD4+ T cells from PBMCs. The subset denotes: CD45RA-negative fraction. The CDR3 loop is CASSLGGGQGAERYF. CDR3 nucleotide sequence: TGTGCCAGCAGCTTAGGTGGGGGACAGGGGGCGGAGAGGTACTTC.